The entry below describes one T cell receptor beta chain. What it binds is unknown. CD4+ naive, central memory, regulatory and stem cell-like memory cells were sorted via CD45RO/CCR7/CD25/CD127/CD95/CD27. These data belong to a study of beta chain features in type 1 diabetes. General study findings and limits: Moderate yet significant TCRB CDR3 shortening was seen in Type 1 diabetes patients in all four CD4+ subsets. A greater similarity of naive, central memory and Treg TCRB repertoires was seen among patients than among healthy donors.

Expressed TCRB transcripts got sequenced, as all isolated RNA was reverse transcribed. Some clones are missing from TCRdb's copy, which holds only in-frame ones; the method was immunoSEQ multiplex PCR. The table has about 650,000 clones, approximately 13% seen once. Input material: naive CD4+ T cells from blood. This sequence originates from a man aged 25-45 years with type 1 diabetes.

The DNA of the CDR3 is TGTGCCAGCCTCCGGACAGGCAACACCGGGGAGCTGTTTTTT. Protein sequence: CASLRTGNTGELFF. The chain joins TRBV19 to TRBJ2-2, with 7 bases identical to TRBD1. The length of the CDR3 is 14 residues. Looked up from germline, CDR1 is LNHDA and CDR2 is SQIVND (reference sequence). J gave up 2 bases and V 9 bases, and 6 bases lay outside the gene matches.